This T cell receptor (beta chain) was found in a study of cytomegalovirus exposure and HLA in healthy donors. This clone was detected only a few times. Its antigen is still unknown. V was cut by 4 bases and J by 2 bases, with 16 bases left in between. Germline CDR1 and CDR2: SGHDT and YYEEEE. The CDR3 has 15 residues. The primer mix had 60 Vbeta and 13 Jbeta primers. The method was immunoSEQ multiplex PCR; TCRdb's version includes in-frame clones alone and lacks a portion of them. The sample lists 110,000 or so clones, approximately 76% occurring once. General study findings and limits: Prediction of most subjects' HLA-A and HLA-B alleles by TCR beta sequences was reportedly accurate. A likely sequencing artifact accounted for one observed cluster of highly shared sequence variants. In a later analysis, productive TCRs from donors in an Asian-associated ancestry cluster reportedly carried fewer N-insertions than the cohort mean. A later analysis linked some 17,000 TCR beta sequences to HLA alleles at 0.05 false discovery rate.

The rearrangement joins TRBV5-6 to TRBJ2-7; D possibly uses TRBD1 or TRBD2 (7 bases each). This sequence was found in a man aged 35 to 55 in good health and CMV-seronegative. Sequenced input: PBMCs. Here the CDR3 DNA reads TGTGCCAGCAGCCTGGGGGGGACAGCTACCTACGAGCAGTACTTC. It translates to CASSLGGTATYEQYF.